This record concerns one TCR beta chain sequence. Its antigen is not identified. This CDR3 has 14 residues. Germline CDR1 reads SGHAT; CDR2 reads FQNNGV. Trimming pared 5 bases from V and 5 bases from J, leaving 15 bases between. These data come from a study of PD-1 blockade in classical Hodgkin lymphoma. The study, taken as a whole, reports: Baseline diversity was lower in partial responders and progressors than complete responders.

Measured with immunoSEQ multiplex PCR; TCRdb has only the in-frame clones, and not every one. The table lists about 44,000 clones, just over 65% of them singletons. Time point indicated: cycle 4 day 1 (C4D1), after 6 weeks of nivolumab. Brentuximab vedotin exposure varied, and every patient relapsed after autologous stem cell transplantation. Complete response, partial response or progressive disease was recorded as best response. The rearrangement uses TRBV11-2 and TRBJ1-1; D gene unclear. The receptor's source is a human donor with classical Hodgkin lymphoma. The material sequenced was peripheral blood mononuclear cells (PBMCs), taken before the fourth cycle of nivolumab. The CDR3, as DNA: TGTGCCAGCAGCCGGGAAATGAGGGCGACTGAAGCTTTCTTT. It codes for CASSREMRATEAFF.